This TCR beta chain was documented in a study of vaccination effects on CD4 cells after COVID-19 (dated by TCRdb to between 2021 and 2022). Background on the whole study: Across the study, the median time from the second dose to post-vaccine sampling was 72 days (range 14 to 241). SARS-CoV-2 spike-specific CD4+ TCR repertoires were compared before and after mRNA vaccination in COVID-19 convalescent patients and in infection-naive vaccine recipients. The full study included ten to eleven COVID-19 convalescent patients and several SARS-CoV-2-naive healthy vaccine recipients. The Oncomine TCR Beta short-read assay on an Illumina iSeq 100 was used to sequence cultures from other donors in the study.

What the research found in general, with its limitations: The study was limited by a small number of convalescent patients, and early post-infection timepoints were lacking. At late post-vaccination timepoints, both infection-induced and vaccine-induced clones showed marked clonal contraction, consistent with waning T cell responses. In healthy vaccine recipients, vaccine-induced clones were almost all SARS-CoV-2 mono-reactive, with only 1 of 255 being cross-reactive with common cold coronaviruses.

To identify antigen-specific CD4+ T cell clonotypes by their expansion, the ViraFEST assay first stimulated PBMC with viral peptide pools and then applied TCR sequencing. After more than 9 days of culture, CD4+ T cells were isolated with the EasySep CD4+ T cell isolation kit. Two doses of either the BNT162b2 or the mRNA-1273 mRNA SARS-CoV-2 vaccine were administered to participants. The absence of prior SARS-CoV-2 infection in healthy vaccine recipients was confirmed by negative nucleocapsid antibodies before and after vaccination. Each well held fewer than 2.5 million PBMC cultured in IMDM containing around 5.1% human AB serum, 8 to 10 IU/ml IL-2 and gentamicin, along with roughly 10 ug/ml peptides. Half of the culture medium was replaced with fresh IL-2-containing medium on days 3 and 7. Unless noted otherwise, every peptide stimulation condition was grown in triplicate wells. Using Ficoll-Paque Plus gradient centrifugation, PBMC were separated from whole blood and then either used fresh or cryopreserved at -140C. The overlapping peptide pools covered the spike proteins of SARS-CoV-2 as well as those of the common cold coronaviruses HCoV-NL63, HCoV-OC43 and HCoV-229E. Genomic DNA was extracted from cultured CD4+ T cells with the QIAamp micro DNA kit.

Library preparation used the immunoSEQ multiplex PCR assay. TCR beta CDR3 sequencing was performed on DNA from the cultured, isolated CD4+ T cells. Concerning the study's data processing: The analysis removed non-productive TCR sequences, trimmed reads to the CDR3 region, and retained only CDR3s that were 7 or more amino acids long. Antigen-specific clonotypes were identified with the MANAFEST web app by comparing expansion in peptide wells against reference cultures. To count as positive, a clone had to show expansion at FDR<0.05 compared with the reference and with all other wells, an odds ratio above 5, and a frequency above 0.1% in two replicate wells. Clonotypes significantly expanded in SARS-CoV-2 spike wells and in at least one common cold coronavirus spike condition were defined as cross-reactive. CDR3 similarity was assessed by Levenshtein distance with the stringdist R package, and unrooted trees were built with ape in R 3.6.1. Not all clones reach the TCRdb copy of this immuneACCESS table, which keeps in-frame sequences only. Checked studies attribute under half of the gap to unresolved V genes and leave the rest unexplained. That table supplies the V and J calls and clone size; D and trimming were determined from the DNA. This sample is represented by around 59,000 clones; around four fifths of them were singletons. In total, the top ten clones hold roughly 2% of the sample.

As concerns this clone: It lacks a known antigen. Per-base qualities were not stored, and no clone one base away is much larger.

V has 4 bases trimmed and J has 0 bases trimmed; junction bases matching no gene number 5. The germline V gene yields MGHDK for CDR1 and SYGVNS for CDR2. The CDR3 has 15 amino acids, counting the end cysteine and phenylalanine. Only the CDR3 portion is preserved as DNA: 45 bases, with reading frame beginning at the first base. The chain links TRBV25-1 with TRBJ2-5; 7 of the junction bases match TRBD1. This receptor was identified in a human donor who received a COVID-19 vaccine. Specimen: CD4+ T cells from PBMCs cultured with HCoV-OC43 spike peptides, collected after COVID-19 vaccination. Read against the paper, the sample's cell subset or site label means: HCoV-OC43 spike overlapping peptide pool stimulation. The DNA is TGTGCCAGCAGTGGCCTGGACAGGCACCAAGAGACCCAGTACTTC. It encodes CASSGLDRHQETQYF. This CDR3, with the reference TRBV25-1 and TRBJ2-5 proteins standing in past its ends, gives the full variable domain EADIYQTPRYLVIGTGKKITLECSQTMGHDKMYWYQQDPGMELHLIHYSYGVNSTEKGDLSSESTVSRIRTEHFPLTLESARPSHTSQYLCASSGLDRHQETQYFGPGTRLLVL.